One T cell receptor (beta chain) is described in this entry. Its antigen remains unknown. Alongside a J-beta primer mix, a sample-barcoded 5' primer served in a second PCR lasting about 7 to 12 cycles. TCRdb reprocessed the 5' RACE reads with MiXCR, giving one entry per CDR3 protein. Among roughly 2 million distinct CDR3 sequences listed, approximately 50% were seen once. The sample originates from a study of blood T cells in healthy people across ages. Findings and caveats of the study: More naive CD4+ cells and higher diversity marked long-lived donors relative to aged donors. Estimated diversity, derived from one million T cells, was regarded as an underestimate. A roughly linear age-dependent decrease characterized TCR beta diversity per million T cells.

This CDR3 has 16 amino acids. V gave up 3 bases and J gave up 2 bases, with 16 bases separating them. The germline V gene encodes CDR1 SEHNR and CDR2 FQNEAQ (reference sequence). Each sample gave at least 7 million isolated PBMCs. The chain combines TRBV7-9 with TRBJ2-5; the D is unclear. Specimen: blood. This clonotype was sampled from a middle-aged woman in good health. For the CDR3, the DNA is TGTGCCAGCAGCTTCGTCCGGCCGGACCTGCAAGAGACCCAGTACTTC. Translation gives CASSFVRPDLQETQYF.